Sequencing of this TCR beta chain was carried out in a study of response to subunit inactivated influenza vaccine. Study findings and constraints: Only a handful of new T cells, the authors suggested, are recruited with each seasonal influenza vaccination.

This clonotype was counted only a few times. The antigen is unknown. TCRdb recomputed calls from the RT-PCR reads with MiXCR, one row per CDR3 protein. Of about 650,000 distinct CDR3 sequences in the sample, more than 15% were seen once. The receptor's source is a man aged 45-60 years who received an inactivated influenza vaccine. The sample in question was PBMCs from blood, obtained 11 to 12 days after vaccination.

In DNA form, the CDR3 reads TGCAGCGGGGGCAGCCTCAACTATGGCTACACCTTC. Translated, it gives CSGGSLNYGYTF. The J gene is TRBJ1-2, the V gene TRBV29-1, with a weak D call TRBD1 (5 bases). From germline, CDR1 is SQVTM and CDR2 ANQGSEA. This CDR3 spans 12 amino acids. With 7 bases removed from V and 2 bases from J, the gap between germline ends came to 11 bases.